This T cell receptor beta chain was captured by sequencing in a study of T-cell memory formation after mild COVID-19. TCR alpha and TCR beta cDNA libraries carrying sample barcodes and UMIs came from 5'RACE with constant-segment primers. TCRdb analysed the 5' RACE reads with MiXCR anew, one entry per CDR3 protein. The table shows about 140,000 distinct CDR3 sequences, with 13% to 15% occurring only once. Germline V gene data show CDR1 as SNHLY and CDR2 as FYNNEI. The CDR3 covers 12 residues. The ends were cut back, 5 bases at V and 8 bases at J, with 11 bases in the middle. Sequencing was carried out using PBMCs or a T cell subset sorted from them (not recorded which). This TCR came from an adult woman who had mild COVID-19 (a few samples of this study predate the infection). Cell type and time point are not known. The J gene is TRBJ2-3, the V gene TRBV2; no definite D call. The CDR3 DNA follows: TGTGCCAGCAGTCCCGTCATGGGTACGCAGTATTTT. It translates to CASSPVMGTQYF.